Listed below are T cell receptor beta chains from one sample, sequenced in a study of neurological immune-mediated disorders. MiXCR, applied by TCRdb to the 5' RACE reads, yields one record per CDR3 protein. The table lists about 120,000 distinct CDR3 sequences, roughly 3.4% of them singletons, with roughly 1.3% in the top ten. The sequencing sample was made of PBMCs. The receptors originated from a woman between 25 and 40 years old with multiple sclerosis. Each CDR3 is given with its conserved first and last residue. The D gene is left open where the match is weak. The size field is filled for only some rows; it gives once, few, many or a size class.

clone size: many; J gene: TRBJ2-7; V gene: TRBV5-1; D gene: NA; CDR3 DNA: TGCGCCAGCAGCTTGAACGGACCACCCTACGAGCAGTACTTC; CDR3 protein: CASSLNGPPYEQYF
clone size: many; J gene: TRBJ2-5; V gene: TRBV20-1; D gene: NA; CDR3 DNA: TGCAGTGCTAGAGGCCCGGGGACCCAGTACTTC; CDR3 protein: CSARGPGTQYF
clone size: few; J gene: TRBJ2-1; V gene: TRBV7-6; D gene: TRBD2; CDR3 DNA: TGTGCCAGCAGCTCCACGCTAGCGGGAGGGATCGGGGATGAGCAGTTCTTC; CDR3 protein: CASSSTLAGGIGDEQFF
clone size: many; J gene: TRBJ1-1; V gene: TRBV12-3/TRBV12-4; D gene: NA; CDR3 DNA: TGTGCCAGCAGTTTCAGGGTACAGAACACTGAAGCTTTCTTT; CDR3 protein: CASSFRVQNTEAFF
clone size: many; J gene: TRBJ2-7; V gene: TRBV29-1; D gene: NA; CDR3 DNA: TGCAGCGTTTCGGTCTGGCGGGACGCAAGCTCCTACGAGCAGTACTTC; CDR3 protein: CSVSVWRDASSYEQYF
clone size: many; J gene: TRBJ1-2; V gene: TRBV4-1; D gene: NA; CDR3 DNA: TGCGCCAGCAGCCAAGTCGAAGGGGGGAACTATGGCTACACCTTC; CDR3 protein: CASSQVEGGNYGYTF
clone size: NA; J gene: TRBJ1-3; V gene: TRBV5-1; D gene: TRBD1; CDR3 DNA: TGCGCCAGCAGCTTGGGGGACAGGATACTTGGAAACACCATATATTTT; CDR3 protein: CASSLGDRILGNTIYF
clone size: many; J gene: TRBJ2-7; V gene: TRBV19; D gene: NA; CDR3 DNA: TGTGCCACTGCGAAAGTAAGCTCCTACGAGCAGTACTTC; CDR3 protein: CATAKVSSYEQYF
clone size: many; J gene: TRBJ1-1; V gene: TRBV20-1; D gene: NA; CDR3 DNA: TGCAGTGCTGGGGGACCAACGAACACTGAAGCTTTCTTT; CDR3 protein: CSAGGPTNTEAFF
clone size: many; J gene: TRBJ1-2; V gene: TRBV7-9; D gene: NA; CDR3 DNA: TGTGCCAGCAGCTCAATAAGGACACCATCCAACTATGGCTACACCTTC; CDR3 protein: CASSSIRTPSNYGYTF
clone size: many; J gene: TRBJ1-1; V gene: TRBV20-1; D gene: NA; CDR3 DNA: TGCAGGCCACCCTTGTGCAAGGAAGCTTTCTTT; CDR3 protein: CRPPLCKEAFF
clone size: many; J gene: TRBJ2-7; V gene: TRBV20-1; D gene: NA; CDR3 DNA: TGCAGTGCTGGGAACTACGAGCAGTACTTC; CDR3 protein: CSAGNYEQYF
clone size: many; J gene: TRBJ2-3; V gene: TRBV3-1; D gene: TRBD1; CDR3 DNA: TGTGCCAGCAGCCACACAGGGGGCACAGATACGCAGTATTTT; CDR3 protein: CASSHTGGTDTQYF
clone size: many; J gene: TRBJ2-1; V gene: TRBV7-2; D gene: NA; CDR3 DNA: TGTGCCAGCAGCTTAGATAGCTCCCGGCCGTTCTTC; CDR3 protein: CASSLDSSRPFF
clone size: many; J gene: TRBJ2-3; V gene: TRBV20-1; D gene: NA; CDR3 DNA: TGCAGTGCCTCTAGCACAGATACGCAGTATTTT; CDR3 protein: CSASSTDTQYF
clone size: many; J gene: TRBJ2-7; V gene: TRBV5-1; D gene: NA; CDR3 DNA: TGCGCCAGCAGCGCGACGTACTCCTACGAGCAGTACTTC; CDR3 protein: CASSATYSYEQYF
clone size: many; J gene: TRBJ2-7; V gene: TRBV6-6; D gene: NA; CDR3 DNA: TGTGCCAGCAGTTACTCGAGTTGGTCGTACTTC; CDR3 protein: CASSYSSWSYF
clone size: many; J gene: TRBJ1-6; V gene: TRBV6-2/TRBV6-3; D gene: NA; CDR3 DNA: TGTGCCAGCAGTTACGCGGACAGCAATCCGGTATATAATTCACCCCTCCACTTT; CDR3 protein: CASSYADSNPVYNSPLHF
clone size: many; J gene: TRBJ2-7; V gene: TRBV20-1; D gene: NA; CDR3 DNA: TGCAGTGCTAGAGGCCCCCGGGCGAGCTACGAGCAGTACTTC; CDR3 protein: CSARGPRASYEQYF
clone size: few; J gene: TRBJ2-7; V gene: TRBV7-9; D gene: NA; CDR3 DNA: TGTGCCAGCAGCGAGGGGTCCCTCGAGCAGTACTTC; CDR3 protein: CASSEGSLEQYF
clone size: few; J gene: TRBJ2-7; V gene: TRBV7-9; D gene: TRBD2; CDR3 DNA: TGTGCCAGCAGCTCTAGCGGGATTAGCTACGAGCAGTACTTC; CDR3 protein: CASSSSGISYEQYF
clone size: many; J gene: TRBJ2-2; V gene: TRBV5-1; D gene: NA; CDR3 DNA: TGCGCCAGCAGCTTGTCCTTCGGGGAGCTGTTTTTT; CDR3 protein: CASSLSFGELFF
clone size: many; J gene: TRBJ2-4; V gene: TRBV21-1; D gene: NA; CDR3 DNA: TGTGCCAGCAGCAAAGTACCGACCCAAGGCGTTATTATGACTCTAGCCAAAAACATTCAGTACTTC; CDR3 protein: CASSKVPTQGVIMTLAKNIQYF
clone size: many; J gene: TRBJ1-5; V gene: TRBV9; D gene: NA; CDR3 DNA: TGTGCCAGCAGCCCTGGGCGTGCTGATAGCAATCAGCCCCAGCATTTT; CDR3 protein: CASSPGRADSNQPQHF
clone size: many; J gene: TRBJ2-3; V gene: TRBV9; D gene: TRBD2; CDR3 DNA: TGTGCCAGCAGCCCGAGACCCCTAGCGGAAGATACGCAGTATTTT; CDR3 protein: CASSPRPLAEDTQYF
clone size: NA; J gene: TRBJ1-2; V gene: TRBV12-5; D gene: NA; CDR3 DNA: TGTGCTAGTGGTTTGGAAGGCTACACCTTC; CDR3 protein: CASGLEGYTF
clone size: many; J gene: TRBJ1-1; V gene: TRBV5-1; D gene: NA; CDR3 DNA: TGCGCCAGCAGCTTGGCCGGCTACACTGAAGCTTTCTTT; CDR3 protein: CASSLAGYTEAFF
clone size: many; J gene: TRBJ2-1; V gene: TRBV5-1; D gene: TRBD1; CDR3 DNA: TGCGCCAGCACTACCGGAGGTGCCGGGACAGGTTACAATGAGCAGTTCTTC; CDR3 protein: CASTTGGAGTGYNEQFF
clone size: many; J gene: TRBJ2-2; V gene: TRBV7-9; D gene: NA; CDR3 DNA: TGTGCCAGCAGCCCCTCCGGGATATCCACCGGGGAGCTGTTTTTT; CDR3 protein: CASSPSGISTGELFF
clone size: many; J gene: TRBJ1-4; V gene: TRBV7-8; D gene: NA; CDR3 DNA: TGTGCCAGCAGTCCCCCGGGACAAGTTGCAACTAATGAAAAACTGTTTTTT; CDR3 protein: CASSPPGQVATNEKLFF
clone size: many; J gene: TRBJ2-2; V gene: TRBV29-1; D gene: TRBD1; CDR3 DNA: TGCAGCGTTCCAGGGGGCACCGGGGAGCTGTTTTTT; CDR3 protein: CSVPGGTGELFF
clone size: many; J gene: TRBJ1-4; V gene: TRBV7-9; D gene: NA; CDR3 DNA: TGTGCCAGCAGCGACGGGGGGGGTGAAAAACTGTTTTTT; CDR3 protein: CASSDGGGEKLFF
clone size: many; J gene: TRBJ2-2; V gene: TRBV4-1; D gene: TRBD1; CDR3 DNA: TGCGCCAGCAGCCGAGGACAGGGGTGGGGCGGGGAGCTGTTTTTT; CDR3 protein: CASSRGQGWGGELFF
clone size: many; J gene: TRBJ1-2; V gene: TRBV19; D gene: TRBD1; CDR3 DNA: TGTGCCAGCTTCGGACAGGGTAGGGATGGCTACACCTTC; CDR3 protein: CASFGQGRDGYTF
clone size: many; J gene: TRBJ1-2; V gene: TRBV12-3/TRBV12-4; D gene: TRBD1; CDR3 DNA: TGTGCCAGCATCCGGGACAGGGATTGGAATGGCTACACCTTC; CDR3 protein: CASIRDRDWNGYTF
clone size: many; J gene: TRBJ1-2; V gene: TRBV20-1; D gene: NA; CDR3 DNA: TGCAGTGCCCGCCAGGCAGTCGTGGGGGGCTACACCTTC; CDR3 protein: CSARQAVVGGYTF
clone size: few; J gene: TRBJ2-1; V gene: TRBV30; D gene: TRBD2; CDR3 DNA: TGTGCCTGGAGTAATGGACTAGCGGGAGTAGGAGAGCAGTTCTTC; CDR3 protein: CAWSNGLAGVGEQFF
clone size: NA; J gene: TRBJ2-7; V gene: TRBV18; D gene: NA; CDR3 DNA: TGTGCCAGCTCACTCCGCCCCGCGGACGAGCAGTACTTC; CDR3 protein: CASSLRPADEQYF
clone size: many; J gene: TRBJ2-2; V gene: TRBV7-2; D gene: TRBD1; CDR3 DNA: TGTGCCAGCAGCCGACAGGGGGCGACGAACACCGGGGAGCTGTTTTTT; CDR3 protein: CASSRQGATNTGELFF
clone size: many; J gene: TRBJ1-2; V gene: TRBV6-2/TRBV6-3; D gene: NA; CDR3 DNA: TGTGCCAGCAGCTGGGGGGCTTTCGGCTACACCTTC; CDR3 protein: CASSWGAFGYTF
clone size: many; J gene: TRBJ2-7; V gene: TRBV27; D gene: NA; CDR3 DNA: TGTGCCAGCAGTTTCGGTAGGTCCTACGAGCAGTACTTC; CDR3 protein: CASSFGRSYEQYF
clone size: NA; J gene: TRBJ2-2; V gene: TRBV18; D gene: TRBD2; CDR3 DNA: TGTGCCAGCTCACCACCCGGGGGGGACGCGAACACCGGGGAGCTGTTTTTT; CDR3 protein: CASSPPGGDANTGELFF
clone size: many; J gene: TRBJ1-2; V gene: TRBV12-5; D gene: TRBD1; CDR3 DNA: TGTGCTAGTGGTTTGTCTTCGGGACAGGTCCGCTATGGCTACACCTTC; CDR3 protein: CASGLSSGQVRYGYTF
clone size: many; J gene: TRBJ2-5; V gene: TRBV7-2; D gene: NA; CDR3 DNA: TGTGCCAGCAGCTTAGGAGGGCAGTATGCGGAGACCCAGTACTTC; CDR3 protein: CASSLGGQYAETQYF
clone size: many; J gene: TRBJ1-2; V gene: TRBV5-1; D gene: TRBD1; CDR3 DNA: TGCGCCAGCAGCTTGGGCCTACGTACGACAGGGGAGGACTATGGCTACACCTTC; CDR3 protein: CASSLGLRTTGEDYGYTF
clone size: NA; J gene: TRBJ2-1; V gene: TRBV5-6; D gene: NA; CDR3 DNA: TGTGCCAGCAGCTTGGGTCTAGGTGGTAGGGAGCAGTTCTTC; CDR3 protein: CASSLGLGGREQFF
clone size: many; J gene: TRBJ2-7; V gene: TRBV6-2/TRBV6-3; D gene: NA; CDR3 DNA: TGTGCCAGCAGATGGTCCTACGAGCAGTACTTC; CDR3 protein: CASRWSYEQYF
clone size: many; J gene: TRBJ2-2; V gene: TRBV10-3; D gene: NA; CDR3 DNA: TGTGCCACCTTGGACGGAGAGCCGAACACCGGGGAGCTGTTTTTT; CDR3 protein: CATLDGEPNTGELFF
clone size: many; J gene: TRBJ1-2; V gene: TRBV6-5; D gene: TRBD1; CDR3 DNA: TGTGCCAGCAGCCAACAGGGGAGGATTAACTATGGCTACACCTTC; CDR3 protein: CASSQQGRINYGYTF